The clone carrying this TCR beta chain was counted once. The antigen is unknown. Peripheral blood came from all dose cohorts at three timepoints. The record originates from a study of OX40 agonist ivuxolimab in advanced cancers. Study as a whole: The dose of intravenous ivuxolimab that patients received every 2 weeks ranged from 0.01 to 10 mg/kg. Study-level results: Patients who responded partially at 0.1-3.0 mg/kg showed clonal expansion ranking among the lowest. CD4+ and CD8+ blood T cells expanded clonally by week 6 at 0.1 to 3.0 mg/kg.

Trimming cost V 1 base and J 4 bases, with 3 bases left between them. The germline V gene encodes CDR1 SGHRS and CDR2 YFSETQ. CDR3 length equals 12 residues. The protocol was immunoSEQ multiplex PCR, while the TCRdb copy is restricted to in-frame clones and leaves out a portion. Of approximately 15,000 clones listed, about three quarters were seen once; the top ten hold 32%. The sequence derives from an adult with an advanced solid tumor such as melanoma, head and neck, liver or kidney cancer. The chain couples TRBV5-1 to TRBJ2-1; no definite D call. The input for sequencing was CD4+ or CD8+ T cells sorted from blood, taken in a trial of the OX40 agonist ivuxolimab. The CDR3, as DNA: TGCGCCAGCAGCTTGCATTACAATGAGCAGTTCTTC. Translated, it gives CASSLHYNEQFF.